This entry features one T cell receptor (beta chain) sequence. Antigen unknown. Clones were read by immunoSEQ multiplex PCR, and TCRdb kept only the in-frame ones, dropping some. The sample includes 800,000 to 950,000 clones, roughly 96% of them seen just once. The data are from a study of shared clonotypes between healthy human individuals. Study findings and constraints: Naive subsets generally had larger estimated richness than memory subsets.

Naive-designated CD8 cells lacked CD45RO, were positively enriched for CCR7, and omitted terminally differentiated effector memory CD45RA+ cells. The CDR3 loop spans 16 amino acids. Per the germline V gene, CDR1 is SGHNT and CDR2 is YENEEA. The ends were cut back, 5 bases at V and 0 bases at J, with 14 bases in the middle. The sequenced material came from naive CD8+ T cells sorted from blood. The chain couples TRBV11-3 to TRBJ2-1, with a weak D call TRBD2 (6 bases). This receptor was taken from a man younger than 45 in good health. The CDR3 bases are TGTGCCAGCAGCACATACTCGGGAGCCTCCTACAATGAGCAGTTCTTC. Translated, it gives CASSTYSGASYNEQFF.